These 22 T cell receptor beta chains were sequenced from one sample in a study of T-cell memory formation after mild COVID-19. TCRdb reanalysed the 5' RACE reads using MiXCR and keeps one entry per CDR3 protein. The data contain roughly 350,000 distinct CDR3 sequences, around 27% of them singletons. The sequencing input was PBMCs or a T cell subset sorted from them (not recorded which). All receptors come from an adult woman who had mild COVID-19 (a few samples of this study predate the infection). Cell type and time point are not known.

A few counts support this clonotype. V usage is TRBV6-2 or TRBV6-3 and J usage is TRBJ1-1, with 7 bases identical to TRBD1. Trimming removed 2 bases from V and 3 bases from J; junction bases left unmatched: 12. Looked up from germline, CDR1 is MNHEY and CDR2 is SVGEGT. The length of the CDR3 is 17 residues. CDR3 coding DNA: TGTGCCAGCAGTTACCATCCCGCAACAGGGGTGGACACTGAAGCTTTCTTT. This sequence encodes CASSYHPATGVDTEAFF.

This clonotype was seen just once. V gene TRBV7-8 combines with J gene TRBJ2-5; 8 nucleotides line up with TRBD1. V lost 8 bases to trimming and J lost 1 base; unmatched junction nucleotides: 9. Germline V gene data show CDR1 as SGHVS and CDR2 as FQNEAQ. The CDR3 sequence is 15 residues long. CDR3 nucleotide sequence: TGTGCCAGCTTGCCGAATGACAGGGGCCAAGAGACCCAGTACTTC. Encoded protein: CASLPNDRGQETQYF.

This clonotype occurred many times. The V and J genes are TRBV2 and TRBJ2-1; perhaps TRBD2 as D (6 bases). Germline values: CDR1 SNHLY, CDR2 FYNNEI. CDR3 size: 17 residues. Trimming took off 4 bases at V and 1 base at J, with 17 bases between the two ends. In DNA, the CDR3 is TGTGCCAGCAGTGTGTCTGCGACGGGAGCTTCCTACAATGAGCAGTTCTTC. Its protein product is CASSVSATGASYNEQFF.

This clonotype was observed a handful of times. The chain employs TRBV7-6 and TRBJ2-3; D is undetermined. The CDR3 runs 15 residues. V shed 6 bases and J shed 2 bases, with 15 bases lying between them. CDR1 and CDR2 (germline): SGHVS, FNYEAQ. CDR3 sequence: CASSRGPAPTDTQYF. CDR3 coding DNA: TGTGCCAGCAGTCGCGGTCCCGCACCCACAGATACGCAGTATTTT.

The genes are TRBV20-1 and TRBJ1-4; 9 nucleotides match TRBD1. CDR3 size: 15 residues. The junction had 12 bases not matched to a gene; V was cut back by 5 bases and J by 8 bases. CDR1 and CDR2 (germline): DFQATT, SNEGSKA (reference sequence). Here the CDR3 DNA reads TGCAGTGCTCGAACGCCGGGACAGGGTCACGAAAAACTGTTTTTT. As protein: CSARTPGQGHEKLFF.

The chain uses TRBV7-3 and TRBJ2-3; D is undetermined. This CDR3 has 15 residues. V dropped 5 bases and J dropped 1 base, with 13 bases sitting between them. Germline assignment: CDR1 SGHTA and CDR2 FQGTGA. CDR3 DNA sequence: TGTGCCAGCAGCCCTCGGGTGGCAGGCACAGATACGCAGTATTTT. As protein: CASSPRVAGTDTQYF.

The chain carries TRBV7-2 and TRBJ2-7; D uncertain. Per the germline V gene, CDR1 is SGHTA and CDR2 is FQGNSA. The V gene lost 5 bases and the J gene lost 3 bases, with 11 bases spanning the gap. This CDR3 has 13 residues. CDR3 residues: CASSPTLLYEQYF. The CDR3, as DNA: TGTGCCAGCAGCCCGACCCTCCTCTACGAGCAGTACTTC.

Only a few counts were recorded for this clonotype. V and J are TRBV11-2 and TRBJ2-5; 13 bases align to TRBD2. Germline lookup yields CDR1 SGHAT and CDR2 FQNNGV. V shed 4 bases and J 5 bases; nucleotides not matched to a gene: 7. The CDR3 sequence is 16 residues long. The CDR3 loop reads CASSSTGLAGAETQYF. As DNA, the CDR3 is TGTGCCAGCAGCTCAACCGGACTAGCGGGGGCCGAGACCCAGTACTTC.

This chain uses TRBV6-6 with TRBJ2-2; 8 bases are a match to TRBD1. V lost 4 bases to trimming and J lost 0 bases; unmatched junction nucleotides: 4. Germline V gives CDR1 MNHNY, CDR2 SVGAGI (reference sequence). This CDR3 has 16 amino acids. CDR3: CASSSRDRPNTGELFF. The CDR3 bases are TGTGCCAGCAGTTCCCGGGACAGGCCGAACACCGGGGAGCTGTTTTTT.

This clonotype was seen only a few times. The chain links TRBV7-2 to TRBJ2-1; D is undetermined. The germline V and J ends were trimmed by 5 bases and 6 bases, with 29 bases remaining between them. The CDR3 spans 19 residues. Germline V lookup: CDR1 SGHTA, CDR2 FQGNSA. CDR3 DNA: TGTGCCAGCAGCCGACTTCCCGATCGAAGTTTCAGAAAGACCAATGAGCAGTTCTTC. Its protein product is CASSRLPDRSFRKTNEQFF.

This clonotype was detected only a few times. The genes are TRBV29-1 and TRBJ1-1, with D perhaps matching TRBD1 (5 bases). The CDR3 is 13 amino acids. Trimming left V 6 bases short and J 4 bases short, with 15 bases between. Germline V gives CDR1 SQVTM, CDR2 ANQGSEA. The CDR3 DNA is TGCAGCGTGGGAAAGGCGCAGGGCACTGAAGCTTTCTTT. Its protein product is CSVGKAQGTEAFF.

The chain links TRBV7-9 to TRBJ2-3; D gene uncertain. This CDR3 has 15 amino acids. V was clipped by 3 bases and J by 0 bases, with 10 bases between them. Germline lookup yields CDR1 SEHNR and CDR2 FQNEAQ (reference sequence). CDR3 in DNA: TGTGCCAGCAGCTTCGGAGCATATAGCACAGATACGCAGTATTTT. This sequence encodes CASSFGAYSTDTQYF.

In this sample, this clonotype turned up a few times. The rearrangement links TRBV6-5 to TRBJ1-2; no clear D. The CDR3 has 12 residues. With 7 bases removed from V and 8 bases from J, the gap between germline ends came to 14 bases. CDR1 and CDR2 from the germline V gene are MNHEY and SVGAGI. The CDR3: CASTTALGGYTF. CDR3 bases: TGTGCCAGCACCACGGCACTTGGGGGCTACACCTTC.

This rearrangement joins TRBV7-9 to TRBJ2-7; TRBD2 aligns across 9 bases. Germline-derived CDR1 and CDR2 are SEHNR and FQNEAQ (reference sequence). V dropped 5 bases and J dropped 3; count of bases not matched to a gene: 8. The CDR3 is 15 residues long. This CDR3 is CASSARIAGVYEQYF. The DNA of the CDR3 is TGTGCCAGCAGCGCCCGAATAGCGGGGGTCTACGAGCAGTACTTC.

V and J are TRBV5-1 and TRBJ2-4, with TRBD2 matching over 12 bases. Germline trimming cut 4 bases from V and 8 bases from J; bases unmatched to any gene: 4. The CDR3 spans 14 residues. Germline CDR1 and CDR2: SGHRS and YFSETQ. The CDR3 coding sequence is TGCGCCAGCAGCCCTAGCGGGGGGGCAGACATTCAGTACTTC. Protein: CASSPSGGADIQYF.

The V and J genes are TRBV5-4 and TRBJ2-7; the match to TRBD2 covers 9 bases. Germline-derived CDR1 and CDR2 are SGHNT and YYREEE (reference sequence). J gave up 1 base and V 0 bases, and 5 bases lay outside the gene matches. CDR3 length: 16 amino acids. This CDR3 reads CASSLAGTSRSYEQYF. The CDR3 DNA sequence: TGTGCCAGCAGCTTGGCCGGGACTAGCAGATCCTACGAGCAGTACTTC.

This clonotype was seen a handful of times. CDR3 sequence reads: CASSLASGFQETQYF. The CDR3, as DNA: TGCGCCAGCAGCCTGGCGTCAGGGTTTCAGGAGACCCAGTACTTC. The chain has TRBV5-1 and TRBJ2-5, with D perhaps matching TRBD1 (5 bases). In germline, CDR1 is SGHRS, CDR2 YFSETQ. V was cut by 4 bases and J by 5 bases, with 18 bases left in between. This CDR3 is 15 amino acids long.

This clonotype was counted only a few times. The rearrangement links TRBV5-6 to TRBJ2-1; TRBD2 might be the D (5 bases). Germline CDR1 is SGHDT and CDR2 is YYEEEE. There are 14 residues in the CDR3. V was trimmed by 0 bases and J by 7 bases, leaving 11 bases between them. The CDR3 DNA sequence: TGTGCCAGCAGCTTGGATCCTCCGGGGAATGAGCAGTTCTTC. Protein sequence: CASSLDPPGNEQFF.

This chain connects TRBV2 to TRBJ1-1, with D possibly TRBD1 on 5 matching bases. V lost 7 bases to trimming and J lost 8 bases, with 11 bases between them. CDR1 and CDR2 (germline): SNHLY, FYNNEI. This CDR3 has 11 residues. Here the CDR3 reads CASKEGTEAFF. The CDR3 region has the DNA TGTGCCAGCAAGGAGGGGACGGAAGCTTTCTTT.

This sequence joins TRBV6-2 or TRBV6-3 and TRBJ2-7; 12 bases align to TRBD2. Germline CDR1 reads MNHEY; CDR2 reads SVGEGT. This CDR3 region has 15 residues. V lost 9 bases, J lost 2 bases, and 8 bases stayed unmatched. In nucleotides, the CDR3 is TGTGCCAGTACTAGCGGGAGGAACCTGGCCTACGAGCAGTACTTC. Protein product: CASTSGRNLAYEQYF.

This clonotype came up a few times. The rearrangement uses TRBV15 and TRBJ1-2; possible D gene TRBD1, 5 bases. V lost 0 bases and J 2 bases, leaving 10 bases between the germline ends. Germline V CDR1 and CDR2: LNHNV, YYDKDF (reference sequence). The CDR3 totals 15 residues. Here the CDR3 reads CATSRDGGDNYGYTF. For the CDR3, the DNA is TGTGCCACCAGCAGAGATGGAGGGGACAACTATGGCTACACCTTC.

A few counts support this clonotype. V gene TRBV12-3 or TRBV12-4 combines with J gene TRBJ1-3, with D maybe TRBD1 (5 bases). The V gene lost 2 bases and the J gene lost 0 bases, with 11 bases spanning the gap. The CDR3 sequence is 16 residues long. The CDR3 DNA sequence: TGTGCCAGCAGTTTACTGGCAGGGCACTCTGGAAACACCATATATTTT. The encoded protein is CASSLLAGHSGNTIYF.